These T cell receptor beta chains were read from a single sample in a study of response to subunit inactivated influenza vaccine. TCRdb ran MiXCR on the RT-PCR reads and lists one entry per CDR3 protein. This table has roughly 520,000 distinct CDR3 sequences, about 25% appearing once. The sequencing used CD4+ T cells sorted from PBMCs, collected less than 6 days after vaccination. The receptors shown here come from a man aged 45-65 years who received an inactivated influenza vaccine. Both conserved end residues are part of each CDR3. Fields, in order: clone size, J gene, V gene, D gene, CDR3 DNA, CDR3 protein. A D gene is named only where the DNA matches it firmly. A clone size is listed for some rows: how often the clone was seen (once, few, many), or a class if it is expanded.

abundance: -
j_gene: TRBJ2-4
v_gene: TRBV10-3
d_gene: -
CDR3nt: TGTGCCATCAGTGAGACGGCCGCCCTAGCCAAAAACATTCAGTACTTC
CDR3aa: CAISETAALAKNIQYF

abundance: few
j_gene: TRBJ2-3
v_gene: TRBV7-3
d_gene: -
CDR3nt: TGTGCCAGCAAGGCCGGAGCTAGCACAGATACGCAGTATTTT
CDR3aa: CASKAGASTDTQYF

abundance: -
j_gene: TRBJ2-3
v_gene: TRBV20-1
d_gene: TRBD2
CDR3nt: TGCAGTGCGTTCGCCGGGACTAGCAAATCCACAGATACGCAGTATTTT
CDR3aa: CSAFAGTSKSTDTQYF

abundance: few
j_gene: TRBJ2-1
v_gene: TRBV7-8
d_gene: TRBD2
CDR3nt: TGTGCCAGCAGCTTAGTTTCGCGGGGGGGACGAAACAATGAGCAGTTCTTC
CDR3aa: CASSLVSRGGRNNEQFF

abundance: -
j_gene: TRBJ2-3
v_gene: TRBV29-1
d_gene: TRBD1
CDR3nt: TGCAGCGTTCTACACAGGGGGGTATCAGATACGCAGTATTTT
CDR3aa: CSVLHRGVSDTQYF

abundance: -
j_gene: TRBJ2-7
v_gene: TRBV15
d_gene: -
CDR3nt: TGTGCCACCAGCAGCTCCCCGACAGGTGACTACGAGCAGTACTTC
CDR3aa: CATSSSPTGDYEQYF

abundance: -
j_gene: TRBJ1-2
v_gene: TRBV29-1
d_gene: TRBD1
CDR3nt: TGCAGCGTTGGAGCCGGGACAGGTTATGGCTACACCTTC
CDR3aa: CSVGAGTGYGYTF

abundance: many
j_gene: TRBJ2-7
v_gene: TRBV6-1
d_gene: TRBD1
CDR3nt: TGTGCCAGCAGGGGACAGGGGGCCTACGAGCAGTACTTC
CDR3aa: CASRGQGAYEQYF

abundance: few
j_gene: TRBJ2-1
v_gene: TRBV12-3/TRBV12-4
d_gene: -
CDR3nt: TGTGCCAGCAGCCCCGGCGGAGCCCAGGGCGATGAGCAGTTCTTC
CDR3aa: CASSPGGAQGDEQFF

abundance: few
j_gene: TRBJ2-5
v_gene: TRBV7-6
d_gene: -
CDR3nt: TGTGCCAGCAGCTTACGGGACGGCTACCAAGAGACCCAGTACTTC
CDR3aa: CASSLRDGYQETQYF

abundance: few
j_gene: TRBJ2-1
v_gene: TRBV12-3/TRBV12-4
d_gene: TRBD2
CDR3nt: TGTGCCAGCCTTAGCGGGGGCCCGATGTTCTTC
CDR3aa: CASLSGGPMFF

abundance: -
j_gene: TRBJ2-3
v_gene: TRBV3-1
d_gene: TRBD1
CDR3nt: TGTGCCAGCAGCCCTCAGGCAGGGGGCGCAGATACGCAGTATTTT
CDR3aa: CASSPQAGGADTQYF

abundance: once
j_gene: TRBJ1-1
v_gene: TRBV3-1
d_gene: -
CDR3nt: TGTGCCAGCAGCCCTCTGGACAGCCCGTTGGCTGAAGCTTTCTTT
CDR3aa: CASSPLDSPLAEAFF

abundance: few
j_gene: TRBJ2-1
v_gene: TRBV4-1
d_gene: TRBD2
CDR3nt: TGCGCCAGCAGCCAATGGGGAGGCGGGACTACCCTCTGGGGTGAGCAGTTCTTC
CDR3aa: CASSQWGGGTTLWGEQFF

abundance: few
j_gene: TRBJ1-1
v_gene: TRBV20-1
d_gene: -
CDR3nt: TGCAGTGCTAGAGTGGGGGAAGCTTTCTTT
CDR3aa: CSARVGEAFF

abundance: -
j_gene: TRBJ1-2
v_gene: TRBV5-1
d_gene: -
CDR3nt: TGCGCCAGCAGCTCGCCCCCGGGACGCTGGTATGGCTACACCTTC
CDR3aa: CASSSPPGRWYGYTF

abundance: -
j_gene: TRBJ1-1
v_gene: TRBV4-3
d_gene: -
CDR3nt: TGCGCCAGCAGCCAAGAGGCCAGAGCTTTTTTTCTAGCTTTCTTT
CDR3aa: CASSQEARAFFLAFF

abundance: many
j_gene: TRBJ2-1
v_gene: TRBV3-1
d_gene: -
CDR3nt: TGTGCCAGCAGCCAAGGGGCGCCTACCATTCCCTACAATGAGCAGTTCTTC
CDR3aa: CASSQGAPTIPYNEQFF

abundance: -
j_gene: TRBJ2-3
v_gene: TRBV5-6
d_gene: TRBD1
CDR3nt: TGTGCCAGCCATACCGGGACAGGGAGCATACATACGCAGTATTTT
CDR3aa: CASHTGTGSIHTQYF

abundance: -
j_gene: TRBJ2-3
v_gene: TRBV11-3
d_gene: -
CDR3nt: TGTGCCAGCAGCCAGGGTTTCATCACAGATACGCAGTATTTT
CDR3aa: CASSQGFITDTQYF

abundance: -
j_gene: TRBJ1-5
v_gene: TRBV20-1
d_gene: -
CDR3nt: TGCAGTGCGTTTGAAACGGAGCCCAATCAGCCCCAGCATTTT
CDR3aa: CSAFETEPNQPQHF

abundance: few
j_gene: TRBJ1-5
v_gene: TRBV12-3/TRBV12-4
d_gene: -
CDR3nt: TGTGCCAGCAGTAAGGACGGGTCGAGCAATCAGCCCCAGCATTTT
CDR3aa: CASSKDGSSNQPQHF

abundance: -
j_gene: TRBJ2-1
v_gene: TRBV4-2
d_gene: -
CDR3nt: TGTGCCAGCAGCGATAGGGGCAGCTCCTACAATGAGCAGTTCTTC
CDR3aa: CASSDRGSSYNEQFF

abundance: -
j_gene: TRBJ2-2
v_gene: TRBV12-3/TRBV12-4
d_gene: TRBD2
CDR3nt: TGTGCCAGCAGTTTAGAGGGACTATCCGGGGAGCTGTTTTTT
CDR3aa: CASSLEGLSGELFF

abundance: -
j_gene: TRBJ2-7
v_gene: TRBV27
d_gene: -
CDR3nt: TGTGCCAGCAGTTTCCGTTGGTTCTACGAGCAGTACTTC
CDR3aa: CASSFRWFYEQYF

abundance: -
j_gene: TRBJ2-3
v_gene: TRBV5-1
d_gene: TRBD1
CDR3nt: TGCGCCAGCAGCTCTACAGGGGCTCTTACGCAGTATTTT
CDR3aa: CASSSTGALTQYF

abundance: many
j_gene: TRBJ2-3
v_gene: TRBV29-1
d_gene: TRBD2
CDR3nt: TGCAGCGGTCAGACTAGCGGTCGCCCCGATACGCAGTATTTT
CDR3aa: CSGQTSGRPDTQYF

abundance: -
j_gene: TRBJ2-2
v_gene: TRBV5-1
d_gene: TRBD1
CDR3nt: TGCGCCAGCAGCTTGGAAGGGACAGGGACCACCGGGGAGCTGTTTTTT
CDR3aa: CASSLEGTGTTGELFF

abundance: -
j_gene: TRBJ2-7
v_gene: TRBV7-2
d_gene: TRBD2
CDR3nt: TGTGCCAGCAGCTTAGTGGGAGGGAGCGAGCAGTACTTC
CDR3aa: CASSLVGGSEQYF

abundance: -
j_gene: TRBJ1-5
v_gene: TRBV2
d_gene: TRBD1
CDR3nt: TGTGCCAGCATCCGGGACAGAGATCAGCCCCAGCATTTT
CDR3aa: CASIRDRDQPQHF

abundance: -
j_gene: TRBJ2-5
v_gene: TRBV28
d_gene: -
CDR3nt: TGTGCCAGCAGTACCAACCGGAGGGCCCAAGAGACCCAGTACTTC
CDR3aa: CASSTNRRAQETQYF

abundance: -
j_gene: TRBJ2-7
v_gene: TRBV20-1
d_gene: -
CDR3nt: TGCAGTGCGACGGACAGTCTCTCCTACGAGCAGTACTTC
CDR3aa: CSATDSLSYEQYF

abundance: few
j_gene: TRBJ1-1
v_gene: TRBV7-6
d_gene: -
CDR3nt: TGTGCCAGCAGCTTAGAGGCGGGGAGCACTGAAGCTTTCTTT
CDR3aa: CASSLEAGSTEAFF

abundance: -
j_gene: TRBJ2-4
v_gene: TRBV7-2
d_gene: -
CDR3nt: TGTGCCAGCAACTACGTTGGTCTTCATGCCAAAAACATTCAGTACTTC
CDR3aa: CASNYVGLHAKNIQYF

abundance: -
j_gene: TRBJ2-6
v_gene: TRBV10-3
d_gene: -
CDR3nt: TGTGCCATCAGCCCCCCGACAGCGACTGGGGCCAACGTCCTGACTTTC
CDR3aa: CAISPPTATGANVLTF

abundance: few
j_gene: TRBJ2-7
v_gene: TRBV5-1
d_gene: -
CDR3nt: TGCGCCAGCAGTAATGGGGATCTACGGAACGAGCAGTACTTC
CDR3aa: CASSNGDLRNEQYF

abundance: -
j_gene: TRBJ1-3
v_gene: TRBV5-1
d_gene: -
CDR3nt: TGCGCCAGCAGCTTGAGATGGGAAGGAGGAAACACCATATATTTT
CDR3aa: CASSLRWEGGNTIYF

abundance: -
j_gene: TRBJ2-7
v_gene: TRBV5-4
d_gene: TRBD2
CDR3nt: TGTGCCACACATACGGGGGGAAATTCCTACGAGCAGTACTTC
CDR3aa: CATHTGGNSYEQYF

abundance: -
j_gene: TRBJ2-7
v_gene: TRBV9
d_gene: -
CDR3nt: TGTGCCAGCAGTCCCACAGCTTCCCTCTCCTACGAGCAGTACTTC
CDR3aa: CASSPTASLSYEQYF

abundance: -
j_gene: TRBJ2-2
v_gene: TRBV6-1
d_gene: TRBD1
CDR3nt: TGTGCCAGCAGTACGACAGGGTCAACCGGGGAGCTGTTTTTT
CDR3aa: CASSTTGSTGELFF

abundance: many
j_gene: TRBJ1-5
v_gene: TRBV20-1
d_gene: -
CDR3nt: TGCAGTGCTAGAGACGGAAGTCGGCCCCAGCATTTT
CDR3aa: CSARDGSRPQHF

abundance: -
j_gene: TRBJ2-7
v_gene: TRBV6-7
d_gene: -
CDR3nt: TGTGCCAGCAGTCCGGGCGTTCTCTACGAGCAGTACTTC
CDR3aa: CASSPGVLYEQYF

abundance: few
j_gene: TRBJ1-5
v_gene: TRBV15
d_gene: -
CDR3nt: TGTGCCACCAGCAGAGATCAGGTTAGCAATCAGCCCCAGCATTTT
CDR3aa: CATSRDQVSNQPQHF

abundance: -
j_gene: TRBJ2-6
v_gene: TRBV11-2
d_gene: TRBD1
CDR3nt: TGTGCCAGCAGCTTGCCGGACAGGGGGACATTCTCTGGGGCCAACGTCCTGACTTTC
CDR3aa: CASSLPDRGTFSGANVLTF

abundance: -
j_gene: TRBJ2-1
v_gene: TRBV20-1
d_gene: -
CDR3nt: TGCAGTGCTAGAGAGATCCGGGGGAACCGCTACAATGAGCAGTTCTTC
CDR3aa: CSAREIRGNRYNEQFF

abundance: -
j_gene: TRBJ2-5
v_gene: TRBV5-6
d_gene: -
CDR3nt: TGTGCCAGCAGCCCTGACGATCCGTACCAAGAGACCCAGTACTTC
CDR3aa: CASSPDDPYQETQYF

abundance: many
j_gene: TRBJ2-7
v_gene: TRBV4-3
d_gene: TRBD2
CDR3nt: TGCGCCAGCAGCCAACGGCCTAGCGGGAGCTACGAGCAGTACTTC
CDR3aa: CASSQRPSGSYEQYF

abundance: -
j_gene: TRBJ2-7
v_gene: TRBV4-2
d_gene: -
CDR3nt: TGTGCCAGCAGCCAAGTGACTAGGGTTTCCTACGAGCAGTACTTC
CDR3aa: CASSQVTRVSYEQYF

abundance: -
j_gene: TRBJ2-1
v_gene: TRBV12-3/TRBV12-4
d_gene: -
CDR3nt: TGTGCCAGCAGTTTGGTTTTGGGCGAGCAGTTCTTC
CDR3aa: CASSLVLGEQFF

abundance: -
j_gene: TRBJ2-7
v_gene: TRBV9
d_gene: -
CDR3nt: TGTGCCAGCAGCGTAGAATGGCAGGGGAACTACGAGCAGTACTTC
CDR3aa: CASSVEWQGNYEQYF

abundance: once
j_gene: TRBJ2-5
v_gene: TRBV7-9
d_gene: -
CDR3nt: TGTGCCAGCAGCTTTGAAACACTAGAGACCCAGTACTTC
CDR3aa: CASSFETLETQYF

abundance: once
j_gene: TRBJ2-6
v_gene: TRBV19
d_gene: TRBD1
CDR3nt: TGTGCCAGTAGTATAGCAGGGGGCTCCGGGGCCAACGTCCTGACTTTC
CDR3aa: CASSIAGGSGANVLTF

abundance: few
j_gene: TRBJ2-3
v_gene: TRBV25-1
d_gene: -
CDR3nt: TGTGCCTCCTGGGGGGATCGGACGGATACGCAGTATTTT
CDR3aa: CASWGDRTDTQYF

abundance: -
j_gene: TRBJ2-7
v_gene: TRBV10-3
d_gene: TRBD1
CDR3nt: TGTGCCATCAGTCAGACGACAGGGTCCTACGAGCAGTACTTC
CDR3aa: CAISQTTGSYEQYF

abundance: few
j_gene: TRBJ2-1
v_gene: TRBV20-1
d_gene: -
CDR3nt: TGCAGTGCTAGAGCACCGGGAATCTCCTACAATGAGCAGTTCTTC
CDR3aa: CSARAPGISYNEQFF

abundance: -
j_gene: TRBJ1-1
v_gene: TRBV12-3/TRBV12-4
d_gene: TRBD1
CDR3nt: TGTGCCACAGAAAGACAGGGTGGGACTGAAGCTTTCTTT
CDR3aa: CATERQGGTEAFF

abundance: -
j_gene: TRBJ1-1
v_gene: TRBV12-3/TRBV12-4
d_gene: -
CDR3nt: TGTGCCAGCAGTCCGGACGAGCCACGAGCTTTCTTT
CDR3aa: CASSPDEPRAFF

abundance: -
j_gene: TRBJ1-5
v_gene: TRBV21-1
d_gene: -
CDR3nt: TGTGCCAGCAGCAAAGCGCTTGGGACAAAGAATAGCAATCAGCCCCAGCATTTT
CDR3aa: CASSKALGTKNSNQPQHF

abundance: few
j_gene: TRBJ2-3
v_gene: TRBV20-1
d_gene: -
CDR3nt: TGCAGTGCTCAGGGGGGGTTCGGCACAGATACGCAGTATTTT
CDR3aa: CSAQGGFGTDTQYF

abundance: few
j_gene: TRBJ2-2
v_gene: TRBV15
d_gene: -
CDR3nt: TGTGCCACCAGCAGGGACCTTAACACCGGGGAGCTGTTTTTT
CDR3aa: CATSRDLNTGELFF